The 29 T cell receptor beta chains below all came from one sample that was sequenced in a study. TCRdb independently ran MiXCR on the RT-PCR reads; one entry per CDR3 protein. The top ten hold 3.6% of the sample, which has approximately 720,000 distinct CDR3 sequences, around 14% seen once. The sequenced sample consisted of memory CD4+ T cells from blood. These receptors all come from a female donor in good health, serving as a healthy control.

About this clonotype itself: This may arise from a read error, as a much more abundant clone is one base away. The chain employs TRBV6-4 and TRBJ1-5; D unclear. V lost 5 bases to trimming and J lost 4 bases, with 9 bases between them. CDR1 is MRHNA, CDR2 SNTAGT, per germline. The CDR3 spans 13 residues. CDR3: CASSSVANQPQHF. CDR3 nucleotides: TGTGCCAGCAGTTCGGTCGCTAATCAGCCCCAGCATTTT.

This clonotype was counted a few times. The chain joins TRBV7-9 to TRBJ2-1; D not certain. The germline gives CDR1 SEHNR, CDR2 FQNEAQ (reference sequence). This CDR3 spans 15 amino acids. The V and J ends lost 0 bases and 1 base respectively, with 7 bases between them. CDR3 sequence: CASSLASRSYNEQFF. The DNA for the CDR3 is TGTGCCAGCAGCTTAGCGTCCAGGTCCTACAATGAGCAGTTCTTC.

This clonotype showed up just a few times. This sequence joins TRBV29-1 and TRBJ2-3, with 8 bases aligning to TRBD2. The V gene's germline CDR1 is SQVTM and CDR2 ANQGSEA. The V and J ends lost 6 bases and 3 bases, in that order; junction bases with no gene match: 8. The CDR3 runs to 14 residues. The CDR3 DNA follows: TGCAGCGTCTCGGGGGGGAGTGTAACAGATACGCAGTATTTT. Protein: CSVSGGSVTDTQYF.

This clonotype was detected only a few times. The gene calls are TRBV28 and TRBJ2-7; the D gene is possibly TRBD1 (6 bases). Trimming stripped 7 bases from V and 3 bases from J, with 19 bases between. The CDR3 covers 15 residues. Germline lookup yields CDR1 MDHEN and CDR2 SYDVKM. This chain's CDR3 is CASTPPGPGVYEQYF. CDR3 DNA sequence: TGTGCCAGCACCCCCCCCGGGCCAGGGGTCTACGAGCAGTACTTC.

This clonotype was picked up a small number of times. This CDR3 is CASNMNVWAYEQYF. The CDR3 DNA reads TGTGCCAGCAACATGAACGTTTGGGCCTACGAGCAGTACTTC. The V call is TRBV7-2, the J call TRBJ2-7; D remains ambiguous. CDR1 and CDR2 (germline): SGHTA, FQGNSA. Trimming shortened V by 7 bases and J by 2 bases, and 15 bases separated the two germline ends. The CDR3 has 14 amino acids.

This clonotype was detected a few times. V usage is TRBV5-1 and J usage is TRBJ2-1; weak D call: TRBD2 (6 bases). This CDR3 spans 17 amino acids. V was trimmed by 4 bases and J by 3 bases, leaving 20 bases between them. The germline gives CDR1 SGHRS, CDR2 YFSETQ. The CDR3 DNA is TGCGCCAGCAGCCCGCGGGGAGTGGGGCGCTACTACAATGAGCAGTTCTTC. The encoded protein is CASSPRGVGRYYNEQFF.

This clonotype was seen at least ten times. This chain uses TRBV12-3 or TRBV12-4 with TRBJ2-7; D possibly uses TRBD1 or TRBD2 (5 bases each). The CDR3 is 15 residues long. Trimming left V 2 bases short and J 0 bases short, with 11 bases between. The CDR3 DNA sequence: TGTGCCAGCAGTTTACACCCAGGGAGCTCCTACGAGCAGTACTTC. This gives the protein CASSLHPGSSYEQYF.

A few counts support this clonotype. V and J are TRBV5-4 and TRBJ2-5; 12 positions match TRBD2. This CDR3 contains 16 residues. The germline CDR1 and CDR2 sequences are SGHNT and YYREEE (reference sequence). Trimming removed 2 bases from V and 1 base from J; junction bases left unmatched: 3. As DNA, the CDR3 is TGTGCCAGCAGCTTAGGACTAGCGGGGCCCCAAGAGACCCAGTACTTC. Translation gives CASSLGLAGPQETQYF.

This clonotype was observed at least ten times. The J gene is TRBJ1-1, the V gene TRBV20-1, with a possible D match to TRBD1 (5 bases). The CDR3 consists of 14 residues. The germline CDR1 and CDR2 sequences are DFQATT and SNEGSKA (reference sequence). The V gene lost 6 bases and the J gene lost 4 bases, with 18 bases spanning the gap. The CDR3 loop is CSAPEGARATEAFF. The CDR3 DNA is TGCAGTGCCCCGGAAGGGGCCAGGGCCACTGAAGCTTTCTTT.

This clonotype was detected many times. The chain uses TRBV5-1 and TRBJ2-3, with 8 positions matching TRBD2. The CDR3 has 14 residues. Germline V gives CDR1 SGHRS, CDR2 YFSETQ. J was trimmed by 2 bases and V by 2 bases; bases with no gene match: 1. The CDR3 sequence: CASSFGLATDTQYF. The CDR3 DNA follows: TGCGCCAGCAGCTTCGGACTAGCCACAGATACGCAGTATTTT.

The chain recombines TRBV24-1 with TRBJ2-1; the match to TRBD1 covers 7 bases. CDR1 and CDR2 (germline): KGHDR, SFDVKD. Trimming took 7 bases from V and 1 from J; bases not matched to a gene: 12. The CDR3 length is 17 residues. Written as DNA, the CDR3 is TGTGCCACCAGCATCGCCCCCACAGGGGCTTCCTACAATGAGCAGTTCTTC. Translating it yields CATSIAPTGASYNEQFF.

This clonotype has more than one count but fewer than ten. This rearrangement joins TRBV5-1 to TRBJ2-5; D not resolved. This CDR3 comprises 18 residues. V lost 0 bases, J lost 0 bases, and 18 bases lay in between. Germline V gene data show CDR1 as SGHRS and CDR2 as YFSETQ. CDR3 nucleotides: TGCGCCAGCAGCTTGGTGTCAGGTGTTGGGCTGTACCAAGAGACCCAGTACTTC. It encodes CASSLVSGVGLYQETQYF.

This chain joins TRBV21-1 and TRBJ2-3; the table's D gene call, TRBD2, was not cross checked with the DNA. TRBV21-1 corresponds to a pseudogene. The CDR3 is 17 residues long. DNA of the CDR3: TGTGCCAGCAGCAAAGGGAATCTAGCGGGGCTCACAGATACGCAGTATTTT. Amino acid sequence: CASSKGNLAGLTDTQYF.

V is TRBV24-1 and J is TRBJ2-7, with 8 positions matching TRBD1. Germline V lookup: CDR1 KGHDR, CDR2 SFDVKD. The CDR3 runs 15 residues. Losses at the gene ends were 4 bases for V and 2 bases for J; bases not matched to a gene: 6. The CDR3 spells CATSDPRTGTYEQYF. Written as DNA, the CDR3 is TGTGCCACCAGTGACCCCCGGACAGGGACCTACGAGCAGTACTTC.

The rearrangement links TRBV12-3 or TRBV12-4 to TRBJ1-5; D possibly corresponds to TRBD1 (6 bases). V shed 3 bases and J shed 0 bases, with 18 bases lying between them. This CDR3 region has 18 residues. For the CDR3, the DNA is TGTGCCAGCAGTTTTAGACAGGCACTCATCTATAGCAATCAGCCCCAGCATTTT. It translates to CASSFRQALIYSNQPQHF.

V and J are TRBV7-3 and TRBJ2-7; TRBD2 matches 7 bases. The CDR3 consists of 15 residues. The J segment lost 5 bases and the V segment lost 2 bases, leaving 9 bases of the junction unmatched. The germline V gene encodes CDR1 SGHTA and CDR2 FQGTGA. CDR3 nucleotide sequence: TGTGCCAGCAGCTTAGCGGCTAGCGGTCCCCACGAGCAGTACTTC. It translates to CASSLAASGPHEQYF.

The chain carries TRBV29-1 and TRBJ1-1; D not resolved. The CDR3 runs to 11 residues. The germline V gene has CDR1 SQVTM and CDR2 ANQGSEA. With 4 bases removed from V and 8 bases from J, the gap between germline ends came to 11 bases. CDR3 amino acids: CSVVAHPEAFF. The CDR3 DNA reads as TGCAGCGTTGTCGCGCATCCCGAAGCTTTCTTT. Filled out from reference TRBV29-1 and TRBJ1-1, the complete variable domain reads SAVISQKPSRDICQRGTSLTIQCQVDSQVTMMFWYRQQPGQSLTLIATANQGSEATYESGFVIDKFPISRPNLTFSTLTVSNMSPEDSSIYLCSVVAHPEAFFGQGTRLTVV.

Ten or more counts support this clonotype. The V and J genes are TRBV4-1 and TRBJ2-1; the D gene could be TRBD1 or TRBD2 (5 bases each). The germline CDR1 and CDR2 sequences are MGHRA and YSYEKL. The CDR3 is made up of 16 amino acids. V was pared by 0 bases and J by 5 bases, with 14 bases between. Here the CDR3 DNA reads TGCGCCAGCAGCCAAGACCGGACACCCGGGAACAATGAGCAGTTCTTC. Its translation: CASSQDRTPGNNEQFF.

This clonotype was observed a handful of times. V usage is TRBV24-1 and J usage is TRBJ2-2; D may be TRBD1 (6 bases). V lost 4 bases and J lost 4, with 12 bases in between. The CDR3 is 15 residues long. Germline V gives CDR1 KGHDR, CDR2 SFDVKD. The CDR3 nucleotides are TGTGCCACCAGTGACCAACAGGGTTTCACCGGGGAGCTGTTTTTT. This encodes CATSDQQGFTGELFF.

Only a few counts were recorded for this clonotype. The genes are TRBV15 and TRBJ1-2; 8 positions agree with TRBD1. V was pared by 3 bases and J by 7 bases, with 7 bases of the junction left unmatched. The CDR3 extends over 14 amino acids. Germline CDR1 reads LNHNV; CDR2 reads YYDKDF (reference sequence). CDR3 protein: CATSSRGLRAGYTF. The CDR3 DNA sequence: TGTGCCACCAGCAGCAGGGGGCTGCGGGCTGGCTACACCTTC.

The chain has TRBV6-5 and TRBJ2-1; 9 nucleotides line up with TRBD1. CDR3 length equals 16 residues. V was pared by 6 bases and J by 3 bases, with 9 bases of the junction left unmatched. CDR1 is MNHEY and CDR2 is SVGAGI in the germline V gene. For the CDR3, the DNA is TGTGCCAGCAGCCAGACCGGGACAGGGAACTACAATGAGCAGTTCTTC. Its protein is CASSQTGTGNYNEQFF.

The rearrangement uses TRBV7-3 and TRBJ2-3, with D hard to call. The germline gives CDR1 SGHTA, CDR2 FQGTGA. This CDR3 region has 16 residues. V lost 0 bases and J 0 bases, leaving 10 bases between the germline ends. CDR3 sequence: CASSLTPITSTDTQYF. CDR3 in DNA: TGTGCCAGCAGCTTAACCCCAATAACTAGCACAGATACGCAGTATTTT.

This clonotype was counted at least ten times. The chain recombines TRBV5-1 with TRBJ2-2, with TRBD1 matching over 7 bases. Germline trimming cut 8 bases from V and 1 base from J; bases unmatched to any gene: 5. Germline assignment: CDR1 SGHRS and CDR2 YFSETQ. The length of the CDR3 is 14 residues. CDR3 nucleotides: TGCGCCAGTACGGGACAGAGGAACACCGGGGAGCTGTTTTTT. This translates into CASTGQRNTGELFF. The complete variable domain, with remaining parts taken from reference TRBV5-1 and TRBJ2-2, reads KAGVTQTPRYLIKTRGQQVTLSCSPISGHRSVSWYQQTPGQGLQFLFEYFSETQRNKGNFPGRFSGRQFSNSRSEMNVSTLELGDSALYLCASTGQRNTGELFFGEGSRLTVL.

This clonotype has just a few counts. The V gene is TRBV6-5, the J gene TRBJ2-2; the match to TRBD1 covers 8 bases. Germline loops: CDR1 MNHEY, CDR2 SVGAGI. With V trimmed by 9 bases and J by 4 bases, 13 bases remained unmatched. This CDR3 comprises 16 residues. As DNA, the CDR3 is TGTGCCAGTCGAATACGACAGGGGTCGCCCACCGGGGAGCTGTTTTTT. Encoded protein: CASRIRQGSPTGELFF.

V gene TRBV9 combines with J gene TRBJ1-2; no clear D. V lost 4 bases to trimming and J lost 0 bases, with 22 bases between them. In germline, CDR1 is SGDLS, CDR2 YYNGEE. The CDR3 loop spans 18 amino acids. The CDR3 nucleotides read TGTGCCAGCAGCCCTAGCCCCCTAGGCGGGTTAGCTAACTATGGCTACACCTTC. Translated, it gives CASSPSPLGGLANYGYTF.

There are many counts of this clonotype. This sequence joins TRBV10-3 and TRBJ1-1; D unclear. The germline V gene encodes CDR1 ENHRY and CDR2 SYGVKD. V gave up 10 bases and J gave up 5 bases, with 17 bases separating them. The CDR3 runs 13 residues. In DNA form, the CDR3 reads TGTGCCACCGGACTGGGTGGGATGACTGAAGCTTTCTTT. It translates to CATGLGGMTEAFF.

This clonotype was detected only a few times. This chain uses TRBV6-1 with TRBJ2-7; TRBD2 is a possible D gene (5 bases). Germline-derived CDR1 and CDR2 are MNHNS and SASEGT. This CDR3 comprises 14 residues. Trimming pared 4 bases from V and 5 bases from J, leaving 15 bases between. As DNA, the CDR3 is TGTGCCAGCAGTGTGGGCGGGTCGTTCAACGAGCAGTACTTC. Translation: CASSVGGSFNEQYF.

The chain employs TRBV19 and TRBJ2-4; 10 bases map to TRBD1. CDR1 and CDR2 (germline): LNHDA, SQIVND (reference sequence). V lost 5 bases, J lost 7 bases, and 8 bases stayed unmatched. The CDR3 loop spans 15 amino acids. CDR3 in amino acids: CASSATTGGGNIQYF. The CDR3 DNA sequence: TGTGCCAGTAGTGCAACGACAGGGGGCGGGAACATTCAGTACTTC.

This sequence joins TRBV10-2 and TRBJ1-5, with D possibly TRBD1 on 6 matching bases. The germline V and J ends were trimmed by 4 bases and 7 bases, with 14 bases remaining between them. The germline gives CDR1 WSHSY, CDR2 SAAADI. CDR3 length: 14 amino acids. CDR3: CASSVSDSYQPQHF. The CDR3 DNA is TGCGCCAGCAGTGTCTCGGACAGTTACCAGCCCCAGCATTTT.